Shown below are 5 T cell receptor beta chains from a single sample sequenced in a study of blood T cell repertoires in COVID-19. The method was immunoSEQ multiplex PCR; TCRdb's version includes in-frame clones alone and lacks a portion of them. The sample has fewer than 250,000 clones; 70% to 90% are singletons. Sequencing was performed on peripheral blood. Receptors originate from a woman older than 75 with acute or convalescent COVID-19.

The V gene is TRBV5-1, the J gene TRBJ2-2; 7 positions agree with TRBD1. The CDR3 spans 17 residues. Germline assignment: CDR1 SGHRS and CDR2 YFSETQ. The V and J ends lost 1 base and 4 bases, in that order; junction bases with no gene match: 10. The CDR3 nucleotides read TGCGCCAGCAGCTTGTTGGGACAGACTCTACTCACCGGGGAGCTGTTTTTT. Its translation: CASSLLGQTLLTGELFF.

This chain uses TRBV19 with TRBJ2-7, with 8 bases that match TRBD2. This CDR3 is 16 amino acids long. The V gene's germline CDR1 is LNHDA and CDR2 SQIVND (reference sequence). Losses at the gene ends were 6 bases for V and 5 bases for J; bases not matched to a gene: 15. The CDR3 sequence: CASSLTRGGGHHEQYF. The CDR3 region has the DNA TGTGCCAGTAGCCTCACTAGGGGCGGGGGGCACCACGAGCAGTACTTC.

In nucleotides, the CDR3 is TGTGCCAGCTCTCCTGGGCCGGAATACGAGCAGTACTTC. It translates to CASSPGPEYEQYF. The V gene is TRBV12-3 or TRBV12-4, the J gene TRBJ2-7, with unresolved D. Trimming stripped 8 bases from V and 4 bases from J, with 15 bases between. This CDR3 is built from 13 residues.

DNA of the CDR3: TGCGCCAGCAGCTCCTACATCCACTCCGGGACAGGGCAAACCTACGAGCAGTACTTC. Protein sequence: CASSSYIHSGTGQTYEQYF. The chain uses TRBV4-3 and TRBJ2-7, with 9 bases fitting TRBD1. The CDR3 has 19 residues. Germline values: CDR1 LGHNA, CDR2 YSLEER. Germline trimming cut 5 bases from V and 2 bases from J; bases unmatched to any gene: 19.

This clone was counted between two and nine times. This chain uses TRBV19 with TRBJ1-2; D remains unclear. CDR3 size: 14 residues. Germline V lookup: CDR1 LNHDA, CDR2 SQIVND (reference sequence). Trimming stripped 4 bases from V and 5 bases from J, with 14 bases between. The CDR3 DNA follows: TGTGCCAGTAGTACCCGAGAGGGTTTTTATGGCTACACCTTC. Its protein is CASSTREGFYGYTF.